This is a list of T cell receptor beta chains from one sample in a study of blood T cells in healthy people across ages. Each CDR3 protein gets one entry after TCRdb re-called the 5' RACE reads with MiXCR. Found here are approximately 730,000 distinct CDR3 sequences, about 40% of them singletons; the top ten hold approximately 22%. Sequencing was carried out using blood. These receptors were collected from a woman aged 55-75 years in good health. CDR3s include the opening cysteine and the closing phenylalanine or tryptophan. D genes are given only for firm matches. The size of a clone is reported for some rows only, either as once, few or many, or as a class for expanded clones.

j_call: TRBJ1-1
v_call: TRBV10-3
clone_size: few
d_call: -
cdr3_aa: CAISDARGNTEAFF
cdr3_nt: TGTGCCATCAGTGATGCCAGGGGGAACACTGAAGCTTTCTTT

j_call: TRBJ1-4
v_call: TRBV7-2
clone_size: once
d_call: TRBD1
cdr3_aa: CASSLAGTVNEKLFF
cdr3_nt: TGTGCCAGCAGCTTAGCCGGGACAGTGAATGAAAAACTGTTTTTT

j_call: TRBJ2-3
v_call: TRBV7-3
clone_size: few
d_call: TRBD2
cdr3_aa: CASSSGRASGRTDTQYF
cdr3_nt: TGTGCCAGCAGCTCCGGTAGGGCTAGCGGACGCACAGATACGCAGTATTTT

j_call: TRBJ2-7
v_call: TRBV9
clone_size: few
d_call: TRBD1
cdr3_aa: CASGTVSYEQYF
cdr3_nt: TGTGCCAGCGGGACAGTCTCCTACGAGCAGTACTTC

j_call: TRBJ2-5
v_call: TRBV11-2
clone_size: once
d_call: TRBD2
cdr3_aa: CASSYLAGARNEQYF
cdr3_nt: TGTGCCAGCAGCTACTTAGCGGGGGCCCGAAATGAGCAGTACTTC

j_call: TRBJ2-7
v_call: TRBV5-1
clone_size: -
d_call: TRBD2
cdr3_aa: CASSYGTSGEQYF
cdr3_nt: TGCGCCAGCAGCTACGGGACTAGCGGCGAGCAGTACTTC

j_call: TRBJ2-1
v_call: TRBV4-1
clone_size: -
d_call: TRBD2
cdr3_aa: CASSPQASGSSYNEQFF
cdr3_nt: TGCGCCAGCAGCCCCCAGGCTAGCGGAAGCTCCTACAATGAGCAGTTCTTC

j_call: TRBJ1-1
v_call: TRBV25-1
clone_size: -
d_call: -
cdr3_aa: CASSAQGRTRLQAFF
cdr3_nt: TGTGCCAGCAGTGCCCAGGGGCGGACACGGCTTCAAGCTTTCTTT

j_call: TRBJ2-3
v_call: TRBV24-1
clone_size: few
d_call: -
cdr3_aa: CATSARTGTLTDTQYF
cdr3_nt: TGTGCCACCAGTGCTCGGACCGGGACGCTTACAGATACGCAGTATTTT

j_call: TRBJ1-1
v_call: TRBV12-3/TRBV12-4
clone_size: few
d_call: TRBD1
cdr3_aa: CASRGTGGDDTEAFF
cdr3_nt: TGTGCCAGCAGAGGGACAGGGGGCGATGACACTGAAGCTTTCTTT

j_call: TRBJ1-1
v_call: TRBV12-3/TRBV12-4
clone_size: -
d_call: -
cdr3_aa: CASSPSIGRGNTEAFF
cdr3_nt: TGTGCCAGCAGCCCCTCGATCGGGAGGGGTAACACTGAAGCTTTCTTT

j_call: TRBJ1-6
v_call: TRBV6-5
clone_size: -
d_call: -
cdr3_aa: CASSLNRLADSPLHF
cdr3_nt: TGTGCCAGCAGTTTGAACAGGCTCGCGGATTCACCCCTCCACTTT

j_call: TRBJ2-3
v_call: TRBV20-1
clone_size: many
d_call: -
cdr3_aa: CSARVGPDTQYF
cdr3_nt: TGCAGTGCTAGAGTCGGGCCCGATACGCAGTATTTT

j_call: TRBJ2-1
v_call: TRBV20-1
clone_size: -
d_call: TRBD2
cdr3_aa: CSARGGTSWNEQFF
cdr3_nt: TGCAGTGCTAGAGGGGGGACTAGCTGGAATGAGCAGTTCTTC

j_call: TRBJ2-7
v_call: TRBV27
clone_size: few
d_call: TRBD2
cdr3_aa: CASSTSGTSGTIYEQYF
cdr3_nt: TGTGCCAGCAGCACTTCCGGGACTAGCGGGACCATCTACGAGCAGTACTTC

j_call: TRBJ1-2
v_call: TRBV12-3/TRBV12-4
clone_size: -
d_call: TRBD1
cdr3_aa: CASRTGGGNYGYTF
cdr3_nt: TGTGCCAGCAGAACAGGGGGGGGTAACTATGGCTACACCTTC

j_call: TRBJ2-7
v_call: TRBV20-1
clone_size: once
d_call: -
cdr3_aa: CSASEKGGYNEQYF
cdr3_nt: TGCAGTGCTAGCGAGAAAGGGGGGTACAATGAGCAGTACTTC

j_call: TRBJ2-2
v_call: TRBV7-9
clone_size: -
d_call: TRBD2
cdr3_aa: CATRRLAVGYANTGELFF
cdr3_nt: TGTGCCACCAGACGGCTAGCGGTGGGTTACGCGAACACCGGGGAGCTGTTTTTT